The 19 T cell receptor beta chains in this list originate from one sample, sequenced in a study of T cell changes during pregnancy in multiple sclerosis. Produced via immunoSEQ multiplex PCR; TCRdb's table is partial and in-frame only. Of over 80,000 clones listed, 75% to 95% were seen once; the top ten hold about 0.75%. Material: peripheral blood, obtained in the second trimester of pregnancy. These receptors all stem from a female donor in good health, enrolled as a control in a pregnancy study.

The chain carries TRBV7-6 and TRBJ2-7; 10 bases are shared with TRBD1. With 3 bases clipped from V and 2 bases from J, the junction kept 7 bases outside the gene matches. CDR3 length: 16 amino acids. Germline V gene lookup returns CDR1 SGHVS and CDR2 FNYEAQ. CDR3 coding DNA: TGTGCCAGCAGCTTTGCCGGACAGGGGGGAACCTACGAGCAGTACTTC. Its protein product is CASSFAGQGGTYEQYF.

The chain carries TRBV6-4 and TRBJ1-2; D is uncertain. CDR3 size: 14 residues. With 6 bases removed from V and 2 bases from J, the gap between germline ends came to 13 bases. Germline V gene lookup returns CDR1 MRHNA and CDR2 SNTAGT. The CDR3 loop is CASSPEGGNYGYTF. The CDR3 nucleotides are TGTGCCAGCAGCCCTGAGGGAGGGAACTATGGCTACACCTTC.

This clone was detected only a few times. This chain links TRBV9 with TRBJ1-1; 8 bases align to TRBD1. The V gene end was trimmed by 2 bases and the J gene end by 6 bases; junction bases not matched to a gene: 9. This CDR3 region has 15 residues. Germline lookup yields CDR1 SGDLS and CDR2 YYNGEE. The CDR3 protein is CASSVGTGGTSEAFF. CDR3 DNA: TGTGCCAGCAGCGTCGGTACAGGGGGAACGTCTGAAGCTTTCTTT.

The J gene is TRBJ2-1, the V gene TRBV9, with D perhaps matching TRBD1 (5 bases). Germline V CDR1 and CDR2: SGDLS, YYNGEE. Trimming shortened V by 3 bases and J by 5 bases, and 15 bases separated the two germline ends. The CDR3 contains 15 residues. The CDR3 DNA follows: TGTGCCAGCAGCGAACAGGCGTCATGGAACAATGAGCAGTTCTTC. Protein product: CASSEQASWNNEQFF.

The chain couples TRBV5-8 to TRBJ1-5; D gene ambiguous. Germline V gene data show CDR1 as SGHTS and CDR2 as YDEGEE. This CDR3 comprises 13 residues. V was clipped by 0 bases and J by 4 bases, with 5 bases between them. CDR3 DNA sequence: TGTGCCAGCAGCTTGGCGGGGAATCAGCCCCAGCATTTT. Translated, it gives CASSLAGNQPQHF.

The V call is TRBV28, the J call TRBJ2-1; D possibly corresponds to TRBD2 (5 bases). V was cut by 2 bases and J by 0 bases, with 11 bases left in between. Germline lookup yields CDR1 MDHEN and CDR2 SYDVKM. The CDR3 has 16 amino acids. The CDR3 is CASSLLGSPSYNEQFF. DNA of the CDR3: TGTGCCAGCAGTTTACTGGGGAGCCCCTCCTACAATGAGCAGTTCTTC.

The V call is TRBV9, the J call TRBJ2-1, with 8 bases matching TRBD2. CDR1 and CDR2 from the germline V gene are SGDLS and YYNGEE. Unmatched junction bases numbered 3, after V lost 0 bases and J lost 7 bases. The CDR3 extends over 14 amino acids. The chain's CDR3 is CASSVAGGLNEQFF. CDR3 coding DNA: TGTGCCAGCAGCGTAGCGGGGGGGCTGAATGAGCAGTTCTTC.

The chain joins TRBV19 to TRBJ2-7; 11 nucleotides align to TRBD1. The CDR3 consists of 14 residues. V lost 5 bases, J lost 3 bases, and 3 bases stayed unmatched. Germline CDR1 reads LNHDA; CDR2 reads SQIVND (reference sequence). The CDR3: CASSWGQGDYEQYF. In DNA, the CDR3 is TGTGCCAGTAGTTGGGGACAGGGGGACTACGAGCAGTACTTC.

The chain links TRBV28 to TRBJ2-3, with TRBD1 as a possible D gene (5 bases). Germline CDR1 reads MDHEN; CDR2 reads SYDVKM. The CDR3 is 15 residues long. Trimming stripped 5 bases from V and 0 bases from J, with 12 bases between. This CDR3 is CASSRQITSTDTQYF. The CDR3 nucleotides are TGTGCCAGCAGTCGACAGATAACAAGCACAGATACGCAGTATTTT.

The rearrangement uses TRBV29-1 and TRBJ1-2; 7 nucleotides line up with TRBD1. The CDR3 spans 14 residues. Germline V gene data show CDR1 as SQVTM and CDR2 as ANQGSEA. V gave up 7 bases and J gave up 4 bases; unmatched junction bases: 12. The CDR3 loop reads CSGTDRVGPYGYTF. In DNA form, the CDR3 reads TGCAGCGGAACCGACAGGGTAGGGCCCTATGGCTACACCTTC.

The gene calls are TRBV4-2 and TRBJ2-5, with 13 bases lining up with TRBD2. V lost 4 bases to trimming and J lost 2 bases; unmatched junction nucleotides: 10. The germline gives CDR1 LGHNA, CDR2 YNFKEQ. This CDR3 comprises 18 residues. Here the CDR3 DNA reads TGTGCCAGCAGCCCGTTGGGATTACTAGCGGGGGGGCAAGAGACCCAGTACTTC. Translating it yields CASSPLGLLAGGQETQYF.

This clone has only a few counts. V usage is TRBV19 and J usage is TRBJ1-1, with D possibly TRBD1 on 5 matching bases. V was clipped by 5 bases and J by 1 base, with 8 bases between them. Germline V gene lookup returns CDR1 LNHDA and CDR2 SQIVND (reference sequence). The CDR3 is made up of 13 amino acids. For the CDR3, the DNA is TGTGCCAGTAGTTTACAGGAGAACACTGAAGCTTTCTTT. Its translation is CASSLQENTEAFF.

This chain joins TRBV7-9 and TRBJ1-2; 9 nucleotides align to TRBD1. The CDR3 totals 16 residues. Germline V CDR1 and CDR2: SEHNR, FQNEAQ (reference sequence). Trimming cost V 1 base and J 4 bases; bases outside gene matches: 7. DNA for the CDR3: TGTGCCAGCAGCTTAGGGGACAGGGCGATTCGCTATGGCTACACCTTC. Protein: CASSLGDRAIRYGYTF.

The rearrangement links TRBV4-3 to TRBJ2-1; the D gene is possibly TRBD1 (5 bases). CDR3 length: 13 amino acids. With 4 bases removed from V and 9 bases from J, the gap between germline ends came to 13 bases. CDR1 is LGHNA and CDR2 is YSLEER in the germline V gene. The chain's CDR3 is CASSPLGESEQFF. The CDR3 region has the DNA TGCGCCAGCAGCCCGCTAGGGGAAAGTGAGCAGTTCTTC.

The chain is built from TRBV7-2 and TRBJ2-2; weak D call: TRBD1 (6 bases). CDR1 and CDR2 from the germline V gene are SGHTA and FQGNSA. The CDR3 has 15 amino acids. Trimming pared 5 bases from V and 4 bases from J, leaving 14 bases between. Here the CDR3 reads CASSRDIRGTGELFF. CDR3 coding DNA: TGTGCCAGCAGCCGGGACATCCGGGGCACCGGGGAGCTGTTTTTT.

This rearrangement joins TRBV7-2 to TRBJ2-7, with D tentatively TRBD2 (6 bases). Germline assignment: CDR1 SGHTA and CDR2 FQGNSA. CDR3 length equals 15 residues. Deletions cut 1 base from V and 4 bases from J, with 14 bases between. CDR3 sequence reads: CASSLVKVAEYEQYF. In DNA, the CDR3 is TGTGCCAGCAGCTTAGTTAAGGTAGCGGAGTACGAGCAGTACTTC.

The V call is TRBV6-5, the J call TRBJ1-3, with TRBD1 matching 7 bases. Germline CDR1 and CDR2: MNHEY and SVGAGI. V gave up 5 bases and J gave up 4 bases; unmatched junction bases: 8. The CDR3 is made up of 15 amino acids. The CDR3 nucleotides are TGTGCCAGCAGTAAACAGGGGATGGGGGGAAACACCATATATTTT. Its protein is CASSKQGMGGNTIYF.

This clone was recorded once. V and J are TRBV5-6 and TRBJ2-7, with 8 bases identical to TRBD2. This CDR3 spans 16 amino acids. Germline V gene data show CDR1 as SGHDT and CDR2 as YYEEEE. Germline trimming cut 0 bases from V and 7 bases from J; bases unmatched to any gene: 12. The CDR3 DNA follows: TGTGCCAGCAGCTTGGGAACCTCCATGTCGGGGGGGGAGCAGTACTTC. Its protein product is CASSLGTSMSGGEQYF.

This clone was seen just once. The genes are TRBV6-5 and TRBJ1-1; D unresolved. The CDR3 is 13 residues long. The germline V gene encodes CDR1 MNHEY and CDR2 SVGAGI. V was clipped by 7 bases and J by 5 bases, with 14 bases between them. The CDR3 DNA reads as TGTGCCAGCACGTTCCGGGGAGGGACTGAAGCTTTCTTT. It translates to CASTFRGGTEAFF.